This T cell receptor (beta chain) was sequenced during a study of CD8+CD57+ T cells in acquired aplastic anemia. Study-level results: Almost 30 sequences, all CD8+ CDR3, were shared between patients and controls.

This clonotype showed up many times. Its antigen remains unidentified. The CDR3 is 13 residues long. Trimming left V 2 bases short and J 3 bases short, with 7 bases between. Germline CDR1 LNHDA, CDR2 SQIVND (reference sequence). An expansion of CD8+CD57+ cells by flow cytometry had been shown in patients chosen for sequencing. Genomic DNA templated the TCR beta VDJ and CDR3 profiling. TCRdb ran MiXCR on the reads and lists one entry per CDR3 protein. The sample contains 200,000 or so distinct CDR3 sequences, about half of which appear only once. This clonotype originated in a human donor with aplastic anemia. Sequenced: sorted CD4+, CD8+, or CD8+CD57+ T cells (not recorded which) from PBMCs. V usage is TRBV19 and J usage is TRBJ2-5, with D hard to call. The CDR3 nucleotides read TGTGCCAGTAGTATATGGGGTGAAGAGACCCAGTACTTC. It codes for CASSIWGEETQYF. The full variable domain, rest sourced from reference TRBV19 and TRBJ2-5, is DGGITQSPKYLFRKEGQNVTLSCEQNLNHDAMYWYRQDPGQGLRLIYYSQIVNDFQKGDIAEGYSVSREKKESFPLTVTSAQKNPTAFYLCASSIWGEETQYFGPGTRLLVL.